This T cell receptor (beta chain) was captured by sequencing in a study of T cell repertoires in cytomegalovirus infection. About the research overall: From public TCR beta signatures came an indication of both CMV infection and matching HLA type. General study findings and limits: The cumulative frequency of public TCR beta families distinguished individuals who carried CMV together with the relevant HLA.

Notes on this clonotype: Antigen unknown.

MiXCR, run by TCRdb on the reads, gives a single entry per CDR3 protein. In the table there are 650,000 to 900,000 distinct CDR3 sequences, just under 30% of which are singletons. V was shortened by 4 bases and J by 4 bases, with 8 bases between the two germline ends. Per germline, CDR1 PRHDT and CDR2 FYEKMQ (reference sequence). This CDR3 contains 14 residues. V and J are TRBV13 and TRBJ2-6; D call uncertain. Sequenced here: cultured CD8+ T cells from PBMCs, sampled from culture after CMV antigen stimulation. This TCR derives from a human donor in good health (CMV status not recorded). Some clones in this sample may be carry-over from other donors' samples. This CDR3 reads CASSSAQGANVLTF. CDR3 in DNA: TGTGCCAGCAGCTCAGCCCAGGGGGCCAACGTCCTGACTTTC.